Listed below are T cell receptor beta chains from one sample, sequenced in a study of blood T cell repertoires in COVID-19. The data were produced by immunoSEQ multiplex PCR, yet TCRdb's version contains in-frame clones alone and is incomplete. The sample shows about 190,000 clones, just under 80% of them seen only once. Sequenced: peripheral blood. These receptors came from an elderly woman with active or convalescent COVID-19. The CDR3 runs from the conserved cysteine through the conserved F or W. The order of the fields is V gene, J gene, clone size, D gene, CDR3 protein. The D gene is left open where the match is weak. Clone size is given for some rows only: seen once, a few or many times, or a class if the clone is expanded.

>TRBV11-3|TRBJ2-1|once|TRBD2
CASSIGLAGTYNEQFF
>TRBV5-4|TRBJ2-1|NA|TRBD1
CASSGGQGLYNEQFF
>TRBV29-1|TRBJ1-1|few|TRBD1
CSVTRGQGNTEAFF
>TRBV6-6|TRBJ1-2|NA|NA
CASRETGGNYGYTF
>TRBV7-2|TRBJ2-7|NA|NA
CASSLMVQTSYEQYF
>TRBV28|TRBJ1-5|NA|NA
CASSFESGGASQPQHF
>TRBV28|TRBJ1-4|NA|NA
CASSLRTDWNEKLFF
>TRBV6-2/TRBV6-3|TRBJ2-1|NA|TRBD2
CASRPTPGLAGVLDEQFF
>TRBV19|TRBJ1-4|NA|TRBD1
CASNDGTGVEKLFF
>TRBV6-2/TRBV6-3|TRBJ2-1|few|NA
CASSYGFREEQFF
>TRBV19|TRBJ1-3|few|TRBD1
CASSIHGTGKNTIYF
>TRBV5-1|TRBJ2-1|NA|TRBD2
CASSLGLAGAYNEQFF
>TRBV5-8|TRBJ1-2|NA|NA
CASSLMNADYGYTF
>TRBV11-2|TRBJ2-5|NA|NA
CASSLGEVETQYF
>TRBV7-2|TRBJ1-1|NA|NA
CASSSHMTRDTEAFF
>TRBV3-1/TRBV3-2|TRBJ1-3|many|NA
CASSQEVVRSGNTIYF
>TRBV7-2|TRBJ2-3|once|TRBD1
CASSFGTGGTDTQYF
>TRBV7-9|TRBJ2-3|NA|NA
CASSPQGEVGYF
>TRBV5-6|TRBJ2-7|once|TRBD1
CASSLAGQPYEQYF
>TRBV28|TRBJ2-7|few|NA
CASRATAVSYEQYF
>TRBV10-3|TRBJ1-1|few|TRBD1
CAISSRDRNTEAFF
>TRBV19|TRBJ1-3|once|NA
CASSMGLYSGNTIYF
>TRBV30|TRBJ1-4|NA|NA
CAWSVMQFEKLFF
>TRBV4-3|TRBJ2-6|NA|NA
CASSQDLRFNVLTF
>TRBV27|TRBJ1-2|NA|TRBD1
CASRGQGGGYTF
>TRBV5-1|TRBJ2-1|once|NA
CASSLTDNEQFF
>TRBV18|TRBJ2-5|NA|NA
CASSDRGGRTAETQYF
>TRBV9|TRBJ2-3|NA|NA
CASSGRGAGTDTQYF
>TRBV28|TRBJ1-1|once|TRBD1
CASRFTGGRTEAFF
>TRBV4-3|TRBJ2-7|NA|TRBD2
CASSQQAGNSYEQYF
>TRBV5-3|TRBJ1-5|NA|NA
CARSLGWGQINQPQHF
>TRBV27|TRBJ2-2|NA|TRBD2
CASGQTSGGAGYTGELFF
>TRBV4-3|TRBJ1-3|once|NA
CASSQDPNTGNSGNTIYF
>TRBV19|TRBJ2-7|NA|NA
CASSTWTASSYEQYF
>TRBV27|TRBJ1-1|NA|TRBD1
CASSLSGTGGTTEAFF
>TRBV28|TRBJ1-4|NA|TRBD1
CASSKQGRDEKLFF
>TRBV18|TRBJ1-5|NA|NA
CASSPEYGGGNQPQHF
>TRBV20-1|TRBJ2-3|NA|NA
CSKQQGTQYF